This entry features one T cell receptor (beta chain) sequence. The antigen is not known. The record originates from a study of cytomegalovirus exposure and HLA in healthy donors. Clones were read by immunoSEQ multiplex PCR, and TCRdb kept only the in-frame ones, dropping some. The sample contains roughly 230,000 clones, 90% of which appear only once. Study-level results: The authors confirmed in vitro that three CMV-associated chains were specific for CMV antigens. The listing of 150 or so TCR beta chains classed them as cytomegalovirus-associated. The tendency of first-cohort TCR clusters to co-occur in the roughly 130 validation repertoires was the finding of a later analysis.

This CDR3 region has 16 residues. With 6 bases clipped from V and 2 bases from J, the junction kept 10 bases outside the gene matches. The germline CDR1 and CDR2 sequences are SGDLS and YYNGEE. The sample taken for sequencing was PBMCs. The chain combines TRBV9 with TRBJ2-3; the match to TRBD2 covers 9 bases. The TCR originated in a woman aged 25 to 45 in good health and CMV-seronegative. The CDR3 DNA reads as TGTGCCAGCACCCCCGGGAGCGGGAGGATCACAGATACGCAGTATTTT. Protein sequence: CASTPGSGRITDTQYF.